The 8 T cell receptor beta chains in this list originate from one sample, sequenced in a study of blood T cells in healthy people across ages. For the second PCR, which ran for roughly 6 to 12 cycles, a sample-barcoded 5' primer and a J-beta primer mix were used. TCRdb reprocessed the 5' RACE reads via MiXCR and lists one record per CDR3 protein. This sample has about 580,000 distinct CDR3 sequences; about 45% occur once, and the top ten carry 20% to 25%. Specimen: blood. All receptors come from a man older than 75 in good health.

The chain links TRBV9 to TRBJ1-1, with D unresolved. Trimming removed 0 bases at V and 1 base at J, with 13 bases between. The CDR3 loop spans 16 amino acids. Germline V gene lookup returns CDR1 SGDLS and CDR2 YYNGEE. The CDR3, as DNA: TGTGCCAGCAGCGTAGAGGTGGGGATGGAGAACACTGAAGCTTTCTTT. Its translation: CASSVEVGMENTEAFF.

The rearrangement links TRBV7-2 to TRBJ2-3, with a weak D call TRBD2 (6 bases). The CDR3 is 15 amino acids. V was trimmed by 5 bases and J by 1 base, leaving 13 bases between them. The germline CDR1 and CDR2 sequences are SGHTA and FQGNSA. CDR3 sequence reads: CASSRQAGGTDTQYF. The CDR3 DNA is TGTGCCAGCAGCCGACAAGCGGGCGGCACAGATACGCAGTATTTT. The complete variable domain, with remaining parts taken from reference TRBV7-2 and TRBJ2-3, reads GAGVSQSPSNKVTEKGKDVELRCDPISGHTALYWYRQSLGQGLEFLIYFQGNSAPDKSGLPSDRFSAERTGGSVSTLTIQRTQQEDSAVYLCASSRQAGGTDTQYFGPGTRLTVL.

The chain recombines TRBV5-6 with TRBJ1-2; D possibly corresponds to TRBD1 (5 bases). The germline V gene has CDR1 SGHDT and CDR2 YYEEEE. The CDR3 covers 13 residues. The ends were cut back, 3 bases at V and 7 bases at J, with 13 bases in the middle. Here the CDR3 DNA reads TGTGCCAGCAGCTCCCCCTCCGGGGCTGGCTACACCTTC. It yields the protein CASSSPSGAGYTF. Looking up the rest from reference TRBV5-6 and TRBJ1-2 gives the full variable domain: DAGVTQSPTHLIKTRGQQVTLRCSPKSGHDTVSWYQQALGQGPQFIFQYYEEEERQRGNFPDRFSGHQFPNYSSELNVNALLLGDSALYLCASSSPSGAGYTFGSGTRLTVV.

The CDR3 DNA follows: TGCGCCAGCAGCTTGGTCAGGAACGCAGATACGCAGTATTTT. It codes for CASSLVRNADTQYF. V is TRBV5-1 and J is TRBJ2-3; D is unclear. Germline values: CDR1 SGHRS, CDR2 YFSETQ. This CDR3 is 14 amino acids long. Trimming removed 0 bases from V and 4 bases from J, with 9 bases in between.

This chain uses TRBV20-1 with TRBJ2-5; a weak D match, TRBD1 (6 bases). The germline V gene encodes CDR1 DFQATT and CDR2 SNEGSKA (reference sequence). The CDR3 has 14 amino acids. V shed 1 base and J shed 2 bases, with 11 bases lying between them. CDR3 in amino acids: CSARVLDSQETQYF. Written as DNA, the CDR3 is TGCAGTGCTAGAGTTCTGGACAGTCAAGAGACCCAGTACTTC.

This clonotype has only a few counts. The rearrangement uses TRBV6-5 and TRBJ2-5; 9 bases agree with TRBD2. This CDR3 contains 16 residues. Germline values: CDR1 MNHEY, CDR2 SVGAGI. V dropped 0 bases and J dropped 1; count of bases not matched to a gene: 3. Here the CDR3 DNA reads TGTGCCAGCAGTTACTCCGGTAGCGGGGGCCAAGAGACCCAGTACTTC. Encoded protein: CASSYSGSGGQETQYF.

The V call is TRBV7-9, the J call TRBJ1-6, with D possibly TRBD1 on 5 matching bases. The CDR3 runs to 16 residues. From germline, CDR1 is SEHNR and CDR2 FQNEAQ (reference sequence). V was cut by 4 bases and J by 3 bases, with 13 bases left in between. CDR3 amino acids: CASSSSRDLYNSPLHF. CDR3 DNA: TGTGCCAGCAGCTCCTCCCGGGACCTCTATAATTCACCCCTCCACTTT.

The CDR3 DNA reads as TGTGCCAGCAGCAAAGGGTCCCCAGGACTAGCGGGAGGGTGTCACAATGAGCAGTTCTTC. It codes for CASSKGSPGLAGGCHNEQFF. The V gene is TRBV21-1, the J gene TRBJ2-1; TRBD2 was called by the table and not checked on the DNA. TRBV21-1 is termed a pseudogene. This CDR3 region has 20 residues.